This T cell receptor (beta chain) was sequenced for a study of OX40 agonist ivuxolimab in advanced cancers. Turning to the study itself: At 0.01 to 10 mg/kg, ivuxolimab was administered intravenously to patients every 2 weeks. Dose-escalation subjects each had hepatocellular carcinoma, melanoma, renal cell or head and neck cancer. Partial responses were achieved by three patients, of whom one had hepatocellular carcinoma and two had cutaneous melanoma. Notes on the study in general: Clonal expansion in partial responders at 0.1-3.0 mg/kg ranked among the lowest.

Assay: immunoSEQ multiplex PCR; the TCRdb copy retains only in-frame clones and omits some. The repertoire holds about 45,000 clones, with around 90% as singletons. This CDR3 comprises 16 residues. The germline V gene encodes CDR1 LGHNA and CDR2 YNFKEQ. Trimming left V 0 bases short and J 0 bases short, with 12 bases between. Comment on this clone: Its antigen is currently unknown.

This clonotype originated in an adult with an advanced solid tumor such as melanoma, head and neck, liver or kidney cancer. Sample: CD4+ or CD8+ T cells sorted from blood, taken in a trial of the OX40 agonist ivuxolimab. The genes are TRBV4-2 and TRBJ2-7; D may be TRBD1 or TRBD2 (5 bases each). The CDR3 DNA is TGTGCCAGCAGCCAAGAGGCCCAAGGGACCTCCTACGAGCAGTACTTC. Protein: CASSQEAQGTSYEQYF.